This T cell receptor (beta chain) was sequenced during a study of sequential checkpoint blockade in melanoma. Overall study context: First-line arms were nivolumab then ipilimumab, or the reverse, randomized 1:1. Each arm's sequence ended with maintenance nivolumab.

CDR1 is LGHNA, CDR2 YSLEER, per germline. Trimming took off 4 bases at V and 0 bases at J, with 9 bases between the two ends. CDR3 size: 14 residues. Noted treatment: randomized to nivolumab then ipilimumab (arm A) or the reverse (arm B). Patients had received no earlier DNA-damaging chemotherapy. Live CD3+CD8+ CD19− CD56− cells were sorted from PBMCs. TCRdb keeps only in-frame clones here, not all; method: immunoSEQ multiplex PCR. The sample lists under 25,000 clones, roughly 73% occurring once. The source was CD8+ T cells sorted from blood (inferred from file names), collected from a patient given nivolumab and ipilimumab in sequence. This TCR was recovered from a human donor with melanoma. The chain joins TRBV4-3 to TRBJ1-2, with D uncertain. The CDR3 here is CASSLITPNYGYTF. The CDR3, as DNA: TGCGCCAGCAGCCTGATAACACCTAACTATGGCTACACCTTC.